The 19 T cell receptor beta chains presented below share a single source sample, sequenced in a study of a mutant IDH1 vaccine in newly diagnosed glioma (dated by TCRdb to about 2021). The protocol used for the library was the immunoSEQ multiplex PCR assay. TCRdb re-hosts the immuneACCESS table, in-frame sequences only. Its copies lack some clones; in the studies checked, an unresolved V gene accounts for under half of them, and the cause for the rest is not known. The sample table lists 55,000 or so clones, 80% of them with a count of one. 6.2% of the sample belongs to the ten largest clones. Which antigens these TCRs recognize remains unknown. Reading the label with the study, this specimen's time point is: week 23, last vaccination. Each vaccine dose was 300 ug of a 20-mer mutant IDH1 peptide in Montanide, given subcutaneously with topical imiquimod. The source was PBMCs, collected from a glioma patient whose treatment included an IDH1 peptide vaccine. The receptors were gathered from a man aged 35-49 years with glioma.

The chain recombines TRBV25-1 with TRBJ2-3; D might be TRBD1 or TRBD2, each matching 5 bases. CDR3 length: 13 residues. Germline CDR1 and CDR2: MGHDK and SYGVNS. Between the trimmed V and J ends, which lost 8 bases and 1 base, there was a span of 10 bases. The chain's CDR3 is CASGGRGTDTQYF. The CDR3 coding sequence is TGTGCCAGCGGGGGACGAGGCACAGATACGCAGTATTTT.

This clone is medium-sized (0.01 to 0.1%) by share. The chain recombines TRBV19 with TRBJ2-2, with a tentative D call TRBD2 (6 bases). Looked up from germline, CDR1 is LNHDA and CDR2 is SQIVND (reference sequence). The CDR3 covers 16 residues. Trimming stripped 3 bases from V and 5 bases from J, with 16 bases between. The CDR3 DNA is TGTGCCAGTAGTATTCTTGCAGGGACTTCGACCGGGGAGCTGTTTTTT. This gives the protein CASSILAGTSTGELFF. Based on the CDR3 plus reference TRBV19 and TRBJ2-2, the full variable domain is DGGITQSPKYLFRKEGQNVTLSCEQNLNHDAMYWYRQDPGQGLRLIYYSQIVNDFQKGDIAEGYSVSREKKESFPLTVTSAQKNPTAFYLCASSILAGTSTGELFFGEGSRLTVL.

J is TRBJ2-7 and V is TRBV5-6; D is unresolved. This CDR3 comprises 14 residues. Germline values: CDR1 SGHDT, CDR2 YYEEEE. V was pared by 4 bases and J by 5 bases, with 16 bases between. The CDR3 region has the DNA TGTGCCAGCAGCCCCCCTTTTAGGGCAGACGAGCAGTACTTC. Residues: CASSPPFRADEQYF.

The chain links TRBV5-6 to TRBJ2-7; D is unclear. V was shortened by 0 bases and J by 4 bases, with 8 bases between the two germline ends. The CDR3 runs 13 residues. Germline CDR1 SGHDT, CDR2 YYEEEE. Here the CDR3 reads CASSLGLGYEQYF. The CDR3 bases are TGTGCCAGCAGCTTGGGCCTAGGGTACGAGCAGTACTTC.

CDR3 in amino acids: CASSLPGNGMRGYTF. Written as DNA, the CDR3 is TGTGCCAGCAGTCTACCAGGGAATGGTATGCGTGGCTACACCTTC. The gene calls are TRBV28 and TRBJ1-2; the D gene is possibly TRBD1 (5 bases). Germline V gene lookup returns CDR1 MDHEN and CDR2 SYDVKM. The CDR3 contains 15 residues. Trimming took 5 bases from V and 7 from J, leaving 20 bases between them.

This chain joins TRBV6-5 and TRBJ1-2; D is possibly TRBD1 (6 bases). The CDR3 runs to 14 residues. V was cut by 0 bases and J by 8 bases, with 13 bases left in between. Germline V gene lookup returns CDR1 MNHEY and CDR2 SVGAGI. CDR3 residues: CASSYSIGGGGYTF. Written as DNA, the CDR3 is TGTGCCAGCAGTTACTCGATAGGGGGAGGGGGCTACACCTTC.

The chain is built from TRBV29-1 and TRBJ1-1, with a possible D match to TRBD1 (6 bases). Germline CDR1 is SQVTM and CDR2 is ANQGSEA. With 6 bases removed from V and 2 bases from J, the gap between germline ends came to 13 bases. CDR3 length: 13 amino acids. The CDR3 DNA is TGCAGCGTCCGGAGACAGGAAAACACTGAAGCTTTCTTT. It yields the protein CSVRRQENTEAFF.

The chain recombines TRBV6-5 with TRBJ2-3, with D maybe TRBD1 (5 bases). This CDR3 region has 14 residues. Trimming shortened V by 0 bases and J by 6 bases, and 10 bases separated the two germline ends. Looked up from germline, CDR1 is MNHEY and CDR2 is SVGAGI. CDR3 sequence reads: CASSYSRVGDTQYF. The DNA for the CDR3 is TGTGCCAGCAGTTACTCCAGGGTAGGGGATACGCAGTATTTT.

This clone was picked up one time. The rearrangement joins TRBV4-1 to TRBJ2-1; 12 bases align to TRBD2. The CDR3 runs 15 residues. Germline lookup yields CDR1 MGHRA and CDR2 YSYEKL. V was clipped by 1 base and J by 9 bases; unmatched bases: 4. The CDR3 region has the DNA TGCGCCAGCAGCCAAGTTCTGACTAGCGGGGGTGAGCAGTTCTTC. Protein product: CASSQVLTSGGEQFF.

V gene TRBV6-5 combines with J gene TRBJ1-5; no firm D call. The CDR3 sequence is 14 residues long. With 4 bases removed from V and 4 bases from J, the gap between germline ends came to 11 bases. Germline values: CDR1 MNHEY, CDR2 SVGAGI. In DNA form, the CDR3 reads TGTGCCAGCAGTTCCACTACCACTAATCAGCCCCAGCATTTT. Its translation is CASSSTTTNQPQHF.

This chain connects TRBV5-6 to TRBJ1-2; 9 positions match TRBD1. The trim removed 3 bases at V and 1 base at J, leaving 7 bases unmatched. Germline CDR1 and CDR2: SGHDT and YYEEEE. CDR3 length: 16 residues. The CDR3 is CASSWTGEGYNYGYTF. The CDR3 DNA reads TGTGCCAGCAGCTGGACAGGGGAAGGGTATAACTATGGCTACACCTTC.

The chain has TRBV5-1 and TRBJ1-2, with 8 bases lining up with TRBD1. The CDR3 totals 14 residues. Germline V gene data show CDR1 as SGHRS and CDR2 as YFSETQ. V was clipped by 0 bases and J by 4 bases; unmatched bases: 2. The CDR3: CASSLGQGPYGYTF. DNA of the CDR3: TGCGCCAGCAGCTTGGGACAGGGGCCCTATGGCTACACCTTC.

The chain carries TRBV25-1 and TRBJ2-1; the D is unclear. The length of the CDR3 is 13 residues. V was clipped by 1 base and J by 10 bases, with 11 bases between them. CDR1 MGHDK and CDR2 SYGVNS come from the germline V gene. CDR3 in amino acids: CASSEWALPEQFF. In DNA form, the CDR3 reads TGTGCCAGCAGTGAATGGGCACTCCCAGAGCAGTTCTTC. Drawing the rest from reference TRBV25-1 and TRBJ2-1, the complete variable domain is EADIYQTPRYLVIGTGKKITLECSQTMGHDKMYWYQQDPGMELHLIHYSYGVNSTEKGDLSSESTVSRIRTEHFPLTLESARPSHTSQYLCASSEWALPEQFFGPGTRLTVL.

The rearrangement links TRBV7-9 to TRBJ1-1, with D hard to call. The V end was cut by 7 bases, the J end by 8 bases, with 11 bases between. There are 11 residues in the CDR3. Looked up from germline, CDR1 is SEHNR and CDR2 is FQNEAQ (reference sequence). CDR3: CASTWATEAFF. Written as DNA, the CDR3 is TGTGCCAGCACGTGGGCGACAGAAGCTTTCTTT.

The sample holds one count of this clone. The V call is TRBV5-1, the J call TRBJ2-7, with D unresolved. The V end was cut by 0 bases, the J end by 3 bases, with 10 bases between. The length of the CDR3 is 14 residues. The germline V gene has CDR1 SGHRS and CDR2 YFSETQ. CDR3 DNA sequence: TGCGCCAGCAGCTTGGCCAACAGCCACTACGAGCAGTACTTC. Translated, it gives CASSLANSHYEQYF. The variable domain in full, with the rest retrieved from reference TRBV5-1 and TRBJ2-7, is KAGVTQTPRYLIKTRGQQVTLSCSPISGHRSVSWYQQTPGQGLQFLFEYFSETQRNKGNFPGRFSGRQFSNSRSEMNVSTLELGDSALYLCASSLANSHYEQYFGPGTRLTVT.

V usage is TRBV27 and J usage is TRBJ1-2; a weak D match, TRBD1 (6 bases). The CDR3 has 12 amino acids. In germline, CDR1 is MNHEY, CDR2 SMNVEV (reference sequence). Deletions cut 4 bases from V and 13 bases from J, with 16 bases between. CDR3 nucleotide sequence: TGTGCCAGCAGTTATAGGGCACAGGGACTCACCTTC. Its protein product is CASSYRAQGLTF.

This clone occurred a few times. This rearrangement joins TRBV21-1 to TRBJ1-1; TRBD1 is the table's D call, not checked against the DNA. TRBV21-1 is shown as a pseudogene. The CDR3 has 16 amino acids. CDR3 bases: TGTGCCAGCAGCAATCTACGGGGACAGCGCTACACTGAAGCTTTCTTT. This codes for CASSNLRGQRYTEAFF.

The chain has TRBV30 and TRBJ1-2; D is unclear. This CDR3 is 14 amino acids long. V was trimmed by 0 bases and J by 5 bases, leaving 13 bases between them. Germline-derived CDR1 and CDR2 are GTSNPN and SVGIG (reference sequence). CDR3 protein: CAWSVTGNKYGYTF. The CDR3 nucleotides read TGTGCCTGGAGTGTCACCGGGAACAAGTATGGCTACACCTTC.

The V call is TRBV7-9, the J call TRBJ2-5; a weak D match, TRBD2 (6 bases). Trimming took off 2 bases at V and 5 bases at J, with 15 bases between the two ends. Looked up from germline, CDR1 is SEHNR and CDR2 is FQNEAQ (reference sequence). This CDR3 is built from 15 residues. The CDR3 sequence is CASSLLGGREETQYF. In DNA, the CDR3 is TGTGCCAGCAGCTTATTGGGGGGTCGTGAGGAGACCCAGTACTTC.